Ten or more counts support the clone carrying this T cell receptor (beta chain). Its target is not known. With 6 bases removed from V and 7 bases from J, the gap between germline ends came to 15 bases. The CDR3 is 13 amino acids. Germline V lookup: CDR1 MNHNS, CDR2 SASEGT. A universal primer site arose from template switching, and cDNA bore unique molecular identifiers. In TCRdb, the 5' RACE reads were re-called with MiXCR into one record per CDR3 protein. The repertoire holds about 660,000 distinct CDR3 sequences, with 8.6% as singletons. These data come from a study of identical twins. Study results and caveats: Invariant populations such as MAIT and iNKT cells could partly muddle zero-insertion analyses. The same donors were not followed; conclusions instead depended on cross-sectional statistical analysis.

These data were likewise used in another study, on yellow fever vaccine responses in identical twins.

The sample taken for sequencing was PBMCs. V and J are TRBV6-1 and TRBJ1-1; D is perhaps TRBD1 (5 bases). This receptor was taken from a woman under 30 in good health. The CDR3 DNA follows: TGTGCCAGCAGCTCGGGAGGGGTTTATGAAGCTTTCTTT. Translated, it gives CASSSGGVYEAFF.